The present T cell receptor (beta chain) was sequenced within a study of cytomegalovirus exposure and HLA in healthy donors. CDR1 is SGHTA, CDR2 FQGTGA, per germline. The CDR3 has 18 amino acids. The V and J ends lost 0 bases and 6 bases respectively, with 21 bases between them. The PCR had 60 Vbeta and 13 Jbeta primers. The assay was immunoSEQ multiplex PCR, and TCRdb's table has in-frame clones only and misses some. Its clone listing holds 150,000 to 200,000 clones. This clonotype was sampled from a woman between 18 and 29 years old in good health and CMV-seropositive. The source material was PBMCs. The V gene is TRBV7-3, the J gene TRBJ2-1; D may be TRBD2 (7 bases). CDR3 nucleotide sequence: TGTGCCAGCAGCTTAACTGGTTTCGCGGGGGCGCTACTCAATGAGCAGTTCTTC. It yields the protein CASSLTGFAGALLNEQFF.